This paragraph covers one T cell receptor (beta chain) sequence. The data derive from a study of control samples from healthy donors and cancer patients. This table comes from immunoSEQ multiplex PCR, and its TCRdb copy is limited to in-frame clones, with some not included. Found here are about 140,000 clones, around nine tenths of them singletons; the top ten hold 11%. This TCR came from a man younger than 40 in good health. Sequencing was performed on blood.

For the CDR3, the DNA is TGTGCCAGCAGCTCGAAGGGGGCCGGGGGTGAAAAACTGTTTTTT. It codes for CASSSKGAGGEKLFF. The chain carries TRBV7-9 and TRBJ1-4; 7 bases line up with TRBD1. The CDR3 sequence is 15 residues long. CDR1 is SEHNR, CDR2 FQNEAQ, per germline (reference sequence). The junction had 9 bases not matched to a gene; V was cut back by 4 bases and J by 7 bases.